This paragraph covers one TCR beta chain sequence. Its specificity is not known. This record comes from a study of PD-L1 blockade in urothelial cancer. Study observations and caveats: Improved survival was predicted by pretreatment blood TCR clonality below the median.

CDR3 length: 14 amino acids. CDR1 is MNHNS, CDR2 SASEGT, per germline. V trimming: 6 bases; J trimming: 1 base; junction bases outside the gene matches: 3. Clones were sequenced by immunoSEQ multiplex PCR, and TCRdb holds only the in-frame ones, with some missing. The profile shows 83,000 or so clones, around four fifths of them singletons. Time point of the sample: peripheral blood 6 weeks after treatment start. A total of 1 to 8 samples per patient were collected pretreatment and on-treatment. The TCR sequence derives from an older man with urothelial cancer. The sequenced sample was PBMCs, obtained around atezolizumab (anti-PD-L1) treatment. This rearrangement joins TRBV6-1 to TRBJ1-1, with TRBD1 matching over 9 bases. In DNA form, the CDR3 reads TGTGCCAGCAGGGGGGACAGGGAGAACACTGAAGCTTTCTTT. This encodes CASRGDRENTEAFF.